Described below is a single T cell receptor (beta chain) sequence and its context. Germline and junction disagree at one end, which may indicate a read error. This CDR3 contains 12 residues. TCRdb's copy holds only in-frame clones and misses some; the assay was immunoSEQ multiplex PCR. In the table there are around 94,000 clones, 65% to 85% of which are singletons. This specimen comes from a study of blood T cell repertoires in COVID-19. The sequencing sample was made of peripheral blood. This TCR came from a man between 60 and 75 years old with acute or convalescent COVID-19. The chain employs TRBV12-3 or TRBV12-4 and TRBJ2-7; TRBD1 aligns across 9 bases. CDR3 DNA sequence: TGTGCCAGCAATAAGGGACAGGGAGATGATTGCTTC. Translating it yields CASNKGQGDDCF.